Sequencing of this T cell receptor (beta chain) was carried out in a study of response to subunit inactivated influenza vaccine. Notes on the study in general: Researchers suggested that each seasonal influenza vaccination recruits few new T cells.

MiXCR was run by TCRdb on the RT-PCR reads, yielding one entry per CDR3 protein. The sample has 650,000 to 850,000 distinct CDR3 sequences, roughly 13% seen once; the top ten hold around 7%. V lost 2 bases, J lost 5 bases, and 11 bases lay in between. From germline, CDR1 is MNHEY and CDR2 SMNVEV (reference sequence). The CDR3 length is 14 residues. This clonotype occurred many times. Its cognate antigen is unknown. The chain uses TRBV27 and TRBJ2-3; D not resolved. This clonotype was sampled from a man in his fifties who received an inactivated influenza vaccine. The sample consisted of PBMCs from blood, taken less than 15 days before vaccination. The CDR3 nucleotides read TGTGCCAGCAGTTTAGGACCGGGTGGAGATACGCAGTATTTT. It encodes CASSLGPGGDTQYF.